The entry that follows covers one T cell receptor (beta chain) sequence. No antigen is known for it. In generating TCR beta cDNA, 5'RACE template switching with UMIs was used. With the 5' RACE reads reprocessed, TCRdb shows one record per CDR3 protein and no DNA. This listing includes about 380,000 distinct CDR3 sequences. The data were taken from a study of T cells expressing NK-cell markers. Points from the study as a whole: A handful of donors likewise had their CD3+CD56-NKG2C+ fraction led by these clonotypes.

This CDR3 is 16 amino acids long. Germline CDR1 reads SEHNR; CDR2 reads FQNEAQ (reference sequence). This chain joins TRBV7-9 and TRBJ1-6; the TCRdb call, TRBD1, lacks DNA for checking. The source is a man aged 18 to 69 in good health. The sequenced material came from blood T cells: a sorted CD56 or NKG2C T cell subset, CD4+ or CD8+ T cells, or bulk PBMC T cells (not recorded which). CDR3 sequence reads: CASSTRQGPGNSPLHF.